Each of the 32 T cell receptor beta chains below was sequenced from the same sample in a study of B cell selection in AIRE deficiency. The sorted conventional CD4 T cells were gated as CD4+CD127+. Clones were sequenced by immunoSEQ multiplex PCR, and TCRdb holds only the in-frame ones, with some missing. The table includes around 23,000 clones, 95% to 96% detected once. The sequenced sample was CD4+CD127+ conventional T cells sorted from PBMCs. The receptors were gathered from a human donor in good health.

The chain employs TRBV5-4 and TRBJ2-1, with TRBD2 identical over 11 bases. The CDR3 is 16 residues long. V trimming: 0 bases; J trimming: 4 bases; junction bases outside the gene matches: 3. Germline CDR1 is SGHNT and CDR2 is YYREEE (reference sequence). Here the CDR3 DNA reads TGTGCCAGCAGCTTGGTTAGCGGGGGGGCGTACAATGAGCAGTTCTTC. Its protein product is CASSLVSGGAYNEQFF.

The genes are TRBV14 and TRBJ2-7; D not certain. Germline CDR1 is SGHDN and CDR2 is FVKESK. V was trimmed by 1 base and J by 3 bases, leaving 10 bases between them. CDR3 length equals 14 residues. The CDR3 DNA reads TGTGCCAGCAGCCAAGGGGTGATAGGCTACGAGCAGTACTTC. It yields the protein CASSQGVIGYEQYF.

The chain is built from TRBV5-1 and TRBJ2-5; D is tentatively TRBD1 or TRBD2 (6 bases each). From germline, CDR1 is SGHRS and CDR2 YFSETQ. The length of the CDR3 is 15 residues. V was cut by 3 bases and J by 2 bases, with 14 bases left in between. This chain's CDR3 is CASSSPGAAQETQYF. The CDR3 coding sequence is TGCGCCAGCAGCTCACCGGGGGCCGCTCAAGAGACCCAGTACTTC. The full variable domain, with the rest looked up from reference TRBV5-1 and TRBJ2-5, is KAGVTQTPRYLIKTRGQQVTLSCSPISGHRSVSWYQQTPGQGLQFLFEYFSETQRNKGNFPGRFSGRQFSNSRSEMNVSTLELGDSALYLCASSSPGAAQETQYFGPGTRLLVL.

V usage is TRBV6-1 and J usage is TRBJ2-7; 7 bases are shared with TRBD1. Germline lookup yields CDR1 MNHNS and CDR2 SASEGT. V shed 7 bases and J 3 bases; nucleotides not matched to a gene: 12. The CDR3 is 15 residues long. The DNA of the CDR3 is TGTGCCAGCAAAACGGTGTCGGCAGGGGGCTACGAGCAGTACTTC. As protein: CASKTVSAGGYEQYF.

The sample holds one count of this clone. J is TRBJ2-2 and V is TRBV11-1, with 11 bases identical to TRBD2. CDR1 and CDR2 (germline): SGHAT, FQDESV (reference sequence). Trimming removed 5 bases from V and 7 bases from J; junction bases left unmatched: 9. The CDR3 runs to 16 residues. The CDR3 here is CASSPIAGGLGGELFF. In DNA, the CDR3 is TGTGCCAGCAGCCCGATAGCGGGAGGGCTGGGCGGGGAGCTGTTTTTT.

This chain links TRBV2 with TRBJ2-1; D is ambiguous. Per the germline V gene, CDR1 is SNHLY and CDR2 is FYNNEI. Trimming took 4 bases from V and 9 from J, leaving 25 bases between them. This CDR3 is built from 17 residues. The DNA of the CDR3 is TGTGCCAGCAGTGGTGGGATAGCCGGCTCGACCTCGGTTGAGCAGTTCTTC. Translation: CASSGGIAGSTSVEQFF. Full variable domain (outside the CDR3, taken from reference TRBV2 and TRBJ2-1): EPEVTQTPSHQVTQMGQEVILRCVPISNHLYFYWYRQILGQKVEFLVSFYNNEISEKSEIFDDQFSVERPDGSNFTLKIRSTKLEDSAMYFCASSGGIAGSTSVEQFFGPGTRLTVL.

This clone was counted a single time. The chain employs TRBV5-6 and TRBJ1-5; possibly TRBD1 for D (5 bases). The CDR3 totals 17 residues. Germline V CDR1 and CDR2: SGHDT, YYEEEE. Trimming left V 0 bases short and J 5 bases short, with 18 bases between. The CDR3 DNA follows: TGTGCCAGCAGCTTGGCTGTCAGGGCGGAGGGCGATCAGCCCCAGCATTTT. Translation gives CASSLAVRAEGDQPQHF. Full variable domain (rest looked up from reference TRBV5-6 and TRBJ1-5): DAGVTQSPTHLIKTRGQQVTLRCSPKSGHDTVSWYQQALGQGPQFIFQYYEEEERQRGNFPDRFSGHQFPNYSSELNVNALLLGDSALYLCASSLAVRAEGDQPQHFGDGTRLSIL.

The V and J genes are TRBV10-3 and TRBJ2-7; the match to TRBD2 covers 13 bases. The CDR3 is made up of 15 amino acids. The V and J ends lost 4 bases and 4 bases, in that order; junction bases with no gene match: 4. CDR1 is ENHRY, CDR2 SYGVKD, per germline. The CDR3 reads CAISGTSGSQYEQYF. The CDR3 nucleotides read TGTGCCATCAGTGGGACTAGCGGGAGCCAGTACGAGCAGTACTTC.

The J gene is TRBJ1-1, the V gene TRBV6-1; D call uncertain. The germline gives CDR1 MNHNS, CDR2 SASEGT. V shed 5 bases and J shed 7 bases, with 20 bases lying between them. This CDR3 is built from 15 residues. The CDR3 DNA reads as TGTGCCAGCAGTCTCACACCCCACGGGGTTTATGAAGCTTTCTTT. It encodes CASSLTPHGVYEAFF.

CDR3 sequence reads: CASSPGQKRSTDTQYF. The CDR3 DNA is TGTGCCAGCTCACCAGGGCAAAAGAGAAGCACAGATACGCAGTATTTT. J is TRBJ2-3 and V is TRBV18, with D hard to call. V was trimmed by 2 bases and J by 0 bases, leaving 12 bases between them. The germline V gene encodes CDR1 KGHSH and CDR2 LQKENI. This CDR3 spans 16 amino acids. The whole variable domain, filled in from reference TRBV18 and TRBJ2-3, reads NAGVMQNPRHLVRRRGQEARLRCSPMKGHSHVYWYRQLPEEGLKFMVYLQKENIIDESGMPKERFSAEFPKEGPSILRIQQVVRGDSAAYFCASSPGQKRSTDTQYFGPGTRLTVL.

The chain recombines TRBV7-2 with TRBJ2-7; 9 nucleotides match TRBD1. The CDR3 extends over 15 amino acids. Trimming cost V 1 base and J 5 bases; bases outside gene matches: 6. Per germline, CDR1 SGHTA and CDR2 FQGNSA. CDR3 bases: TGTGCCAGCAGCTTAGTAGGGGACAGGGCCGACGAGCAGTACTTC. It translates to CASSLVGDRADEQYF.

This clone was seen once. The V call is TRBV2, the J call TRBJ1-1; D gene unclear. CDR3 size: 13 residues. The germline V gene encodes CDR1 SNHLY and CDR2 FYNNEI. V lost 5 bases and J 0 bases, leaving 7 bases between the germline ends. The CDR3 nucleotides read TGTGCCAGCAGTTACGGGATGAACACTGAAGCTTTCTTT. Translated: CASSYGMNTEAFF.

The gene calls are TRBV30 and TRBJ2-2; 8 nucleotides align to TRBD2. V was pared by 4 bases and J by 4 bases, with 5 bases of the junction left unmatched. The germline V gene has CDR1 GTSNPN and CDR2 SVGIG (reference sequence). This CDR3 is 14 amino acids long. The CDR3 region has the DNA TGTGCCTGGACCCGACTAGCGCTCACCGGGGAGCTGTTTTTT. The encoded protein is CAWTRLALTGELFF.

The chain recombines TRBV12-5 with TRBJ2-3; TRBD2 matches at 15 bases. The germline V gene has CDR1 LGHNT and CDR2 FRNRAP. V was pared by 2 bases and J by 5 bases, with 20 bases of the junction left unmatched. The CDR3 spans 22 residues. The CDR3 loop is CASGLYNRGLAGGRGWRDTQYF. CDR3 nucleotide sequence: TGTGCTAGTGGTTTGTACAACCGCGGACTAGCGGGGGGGCGAGGTTGGCGAGATACGCAGTATTTT.

This sequence joins TRBV18 and TRBJ2-7, with D perhaps TRBD1 (5 bases). Per the germline V gene, CDR1 is KGHSH and CDR2 is LQKENI. The V end lost 6 bases, the J end lost 0 bases, and 12 bases lay between the germline ends. The CDR3 is 14 residues long. The chain's CDR3 is CASSRDRSSYEQYF. As DNA, the CDR3 is TGTGCCAGCTCGCGCGACAGAAGCTCCTACGAGCAGTACTTC.

The chain carries TRBV7-2 and TRBJ1-5; D remains unclear. CDR3 length: 13 amino acids. Germline V gene data show CDR1 as SGHTA and CDR2 as FQGNSA. Trimming cost V 1 base and J 9 bases, with 10 bases left between them. This chain's CDR3 is CASSLGYTAPQHF. The CDR3 region has the DNA TGTGCCAGCAGCTTAGGGTACACTGCGCCCCAGCATTTT.

The rearrangement joins TRBV5-5 to TRBJ1-2; D is unresolved. The CDR3 runs to 16 residues. V lost 4 bases and J lost 2, with 18 bases in between. Germline V CDR1 and CDR2: SGHKS, YYEKEE (reference sequence). This chain's CDR3 is CASSPSWKDSNYGYTF. Written as DNA, the CDR3 is TGTGCCAGCAGCCCGTCGTGGAAAGATTCCAACTATGGCTACACCTTC.

V usage is TRBV27 and J usage is TRBJ1-2, with D tentatively TRBD1 (5 bases). The germline gives CDR1 MNHEY, CDR2 SMNVEV (reference sequence). The CDR3 consists of 15 residues. Deletions cut 0 bases from V and 3 bases from J, with 11 bases between. The CDR3 region is CASSLSGVWDYGYTF. The CDR3 DNA reads as TGTGCCAGCAGTTTATCGGGGGTGTGGGACTATGGCTACACCTTC.

This clone was recorded only once. The gene calls are TRBV11-2 and TRBJ2-7; 8 nucleotides match TRBD1. V gave up 5 bases and J gave up 5 bases; unmatched junction bases: 14. The CDR3 runs 16 residues. The V gene's germline CDR1 is SGHAT and CDR2 FQNNGV. CDR3 nucleotide sequence: TGTGCCAGCAGCCAGGCCCCGACAGGGGCAGTAAACGAGCAGTACTTC. Its protein product is CASSQAPTGAVNEQYF.

The V call is TRBV19, the J call TRBJ1-4, with 7 bases that match TRBD1. The CDR3 has 14 amino acids. V trimming: 7 bases; J trimming: 6 bases; junction bases outside the gene matches: 8. Germline V gene lookup returns CDR1 LNHDA and CDR2 SQIVND (reference sequence). The CDR3 is CASTPLRGDEKLFF. The CDR3 nucleotides read TGTGCCAGTACCCCGCTCAGGGGGGATGAAAAACTGTTTTTT. The variable domain in full, with the rest retrieved from reference TRBV19 and TRBJ1-4, is DGGITQSPKYLFRKEGQNVTLSCEQNLNHDAMYWYRQDPGQGLRLIYYSQIVNDFQKGDIAEGYSVSREKKESFPLTVTSAQKNPTAFYLCASTPLRGDEKLFFGSGTQLSVL.

J is TRBJ1-4 and V is TRBV9; D is ambiguous. V shed 0 bases and J shed 8 bases, with 20 bases lying between them. This CDR3 region has 17 residues. The germline CDR1 and CDR2 sequences are SGDLS and YYNGEE. Written as DNA, the CDR3 is TGTGCCAGCAGCGTAGGGCAGTTCCTATTACCCGGGGAAAAACTGTTTTTT. Residues: CASSVGQFLLPGEKLFF.

This clone has more than one count but fewer than ten. This chain joins TRBV5-6 and TRBJ2-7; TRBD1 agrees at 12 bases. The CDR3 sequence is 12 residues long. CDR1 is SGHDT and CDR2 is YYEEEE in the germline V gene. V dropped 3 bases and J dropped 12; count of bases not matched to a gene: 4. CDR3 bases: TGTGCCAGCAGCTGGGGGACAGGGGGCCGGTACTTC. Its protein is CASSWGTGGRYF.

The V and J genes are TRBV6-5 and TRBJ1-1; TRBD1 might be the D (5 bases). CDR1 and CDR2 from the germline V gene are MNHEY and SVGAGI. The CDR3 is 14 residues long. Trimming cost V 4 bases and J 2 bases, with 11 bases left between them. CDR3 in amino acids: CASSSGRYNTEAFF. The DNA of the CDR3 is TGTGCCAGCAGTTCGGGACGGTACAACACTGAAGCTTTCTTT.

V is TRBV6-1 and J is TRBJ1-6; D may be TRBD1 (6 bases). The V end was cut by 0 bases, the J end by 8 bases, with 17 bases between. The germline gives CDR1 MNHNS, CDR2 SASEGT. This CDR3 has 17 residues. CDR3 sequence reads: CASSEALVTGPDSPLHF. The CDR3 DNA reads as TGTGCCAGCAGTGAAGCGTTAGTTACAGGGCCAGATTCACCCCTCCACTTT.

The V gene is TRBV30, the J gene TRBJ1-3; D unclear. With 0 bases removed from V and 3 bases from J, the gap between germline ends came to 9 bases. CDR1 and CDR2 (germline): GTSNPN, SVGIG (reference sequence). This CDR3 comprises 14 residues. The chain's CDR3 is CAWSVNTVGNTIYF. For the CDR3, the DNA is TGTGCCTGGAGTGTTAACACAGTTGGAAACACCATATATTTT.

V usage is TRBV2 and J usage is TRBJ1-2, with TRBD1 as a possible D gene (5 bases). The V gene's germline CDR1 is SNHLY and CDR2 FYNNEI. This CDR3 is built from 14 residues. The germline V and J ends were trimmed by 2 bases and 4 bases, with 11 bases remaining between them. The CDR3: CASSERRGGYGYTF. The CDR3 DNA is TGTGCCAGCAGTGAACGTAGGGGAGGCTATGGCTACACCTTC.

The J gene is TRBJ2-1, the V gene TRBV5-4; 10 bases are a match to TRBD2. Germline V gene data show CDR1 as SGHNT and CDR2 as YYREEE (reference sequence). The CDR3 sequence is 18 residues long. Trimming took 0 bases from V and 5 from J; bases not matched to a gene: 11. CDR3 coding DNA: TGTGCCAGCAGCTTGGCTGCAGCGGGGGGGCAAAGGAACAATGAGCAGTTCTTC. Translation gives CASSLAAAGGQRNNEQFF.

The chain has TRBV7-8 and TRBJ1-1; D gene unclear. Trimming removed 1 base at V and 5 bases at J, with 5 bases between. The CDR3 extends over 12 amino acids. Germline V gene lookup returns CDR1 SGHVS and CDR2 FQNEAQ. The CDR3 bases are TGTGCCAGCAGCTTAGAGGAGACTGAAGCTTTCTTT. Translating it yields CASSLEETEAFF.

The V and J genes are TRBV19 and TRBJ2-7; D is possibly TRBD1 or TRBD2 (7 bases each). Germline values: CDR1 LNHDA, CDR2 SQIVND (reference sequence). Deletions cut 1 base from V and 9 bases from J, with 16 bases between. This CDR3 is 14 amino acids long. The CDR3 spells CASSIGGGQPRQYF. CDR3 DNA: TGTGCCAGTAGTATAGGCGGGGGACAGCCCAGGCAGTACTTC.

The chain joins TRBV7-2 to TRBJ1-6; D not resolved. The CDR3 is 15 amino acids. V was trimmed by 1 base and J by 6 bases, leaving 10 bases between them. Germline V gene lookup returns CDR1 SGHTA and CDR2 FQGNSA. In nucleotides, the CDR3 is TGTGCCAGCAGCTTAGGGCCCAGCTCTAATTCACCCCTCCACTTT. It translates to CASSLGPSSNSPLHF. Together with reference TRBV7-2 and TRBJ1-6, the CDR3 gives the full variable domain: GAGVSQSPSNKVTEKGKDVELRCDPISGHTALYWYRQSLGQGLEFLIYFQGNSAPDKSGLPSDRFSAERTGGSVSTLTIQRTQQEDSAVYLCASSLGPSSNSPLHFGNGTRLTVT.

The chain employs TRBV27 and TRBJ1-4; weak D call: TRBD1 (5 bases). The CDR3 runs to 15 residues. V lost 1 base and J lost 1, with 7 bases in between. CDR1 and CDR2 (germline): MNHEY, SMNVEV (reference sequence). The CDR3 here is CASSLWGRTNEKLFF. CDR3 nucleotides: TGTGCCAGCAGTTTATGGGGCAGAACTAATGAAAAACTGTTTTTT. Combining the CDR3 with reference TRBV27 and TRBJ1-4 gives the whole variable domain EAQVTQNPRYLITVTGKKLTVTCSQNMNHEYMSWYRQDPGLGLRQIYYSMNVEVTDKGDVPEGYKVSRKEKRNFPLILESPSPNQTSLYFCASSLWGRTNEKLFFGSGTQLSVL.

The genes are TRBV10-3 and TRBJ1-2; D unclear. The CDR3 is 15 residues long. With 2 bases removed from V and 1 base from J, the gap between germline ends came to 11 bases. Per germline, CDR1 ENHRY and CDR2 SYGVKD. The CDR3 here is CAISEGEPLNYGYTF. Written as DNA, the CDR3 is TGTGCCATCAGTGAGGGAGAGCCCCTTAACTATGGCTACACCTTC.